Described below is a single T cell receptor (beta chain) sequence and its context. The method was immunoSEQ multiplex PCR; TCRdb's version includes in-frame clones alone and lacks a portion of them. The sample carries over 85,000 clones, around 87% recorded once. There are 14 residues in the CDR3. CDR1 and CDR2 (germline): SNHLY, FYNNEI. V was clipped by 7 bases and J by 2 bases; unmatched bases: 2. The data were obtained in a study of blood T cell repertoires in COVID-19. The V call is TRBV2, the J call TRBJ2-6; TRBD1 matches at 7 bases. The receptor was derived from a man aged 50 to 60 with active or convalescent COVID-19. Input material: peripheral blood. The CDR3 nucleotides are TGTGCCAGCACCGGACAGGCTGGGGCCAACGTCCTGACTTTC. Encoded protein: CASTGQAGANVLTF.